Sequencing of this TCR beta chain was carried out in a study of shared clonotypes between healthy human individuals. CD8 cells classed as naive were CD45RO-negative and positively selected for CCR7, excluding terminally differentiated effector memory CD45RA+ cells. Germline loops: CDR1 SGHAT, CDR2 FQNNGV. The trim removed 4 bases at V and 2 bases at J, leaving 7 bases unmatched. The CDR3 contains 15 residues. Some clones are missing from TCRdb's copy, which holds only in-frame ones; the method was immunoSEQ multiplex PCR. The sample includes roughly 1,800,000 clones, roughly 95% of them seen just once.

Sequenced sample: naive CD8+ T cells sorted from blood. This chain connects TRBV11-2 to TRBJ2-7; TRBD1 agrees at 8 bases. The sequence was obtained from a man between 18 and 29 years old in good health. CDR3 nucleotide sequence: TGTGCCAGCAGCTGGACCGGGACAGGAGCCTACGAGCAGTACTTC. Translating it yields CASSWTGTGAYEQYF.